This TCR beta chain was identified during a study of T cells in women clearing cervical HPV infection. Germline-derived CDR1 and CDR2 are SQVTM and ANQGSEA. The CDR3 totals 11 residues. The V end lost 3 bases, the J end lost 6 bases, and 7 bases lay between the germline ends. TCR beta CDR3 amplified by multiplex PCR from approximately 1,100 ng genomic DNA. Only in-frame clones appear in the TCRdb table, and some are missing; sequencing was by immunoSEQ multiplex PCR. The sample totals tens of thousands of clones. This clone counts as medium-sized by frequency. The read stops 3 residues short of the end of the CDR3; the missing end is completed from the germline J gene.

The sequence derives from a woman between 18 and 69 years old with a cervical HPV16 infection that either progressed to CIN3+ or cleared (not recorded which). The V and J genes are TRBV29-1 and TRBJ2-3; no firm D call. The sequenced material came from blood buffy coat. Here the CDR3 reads CSVDRSDTQYF. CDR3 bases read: TGCAGCGTTGATCGGTCCGATACG.